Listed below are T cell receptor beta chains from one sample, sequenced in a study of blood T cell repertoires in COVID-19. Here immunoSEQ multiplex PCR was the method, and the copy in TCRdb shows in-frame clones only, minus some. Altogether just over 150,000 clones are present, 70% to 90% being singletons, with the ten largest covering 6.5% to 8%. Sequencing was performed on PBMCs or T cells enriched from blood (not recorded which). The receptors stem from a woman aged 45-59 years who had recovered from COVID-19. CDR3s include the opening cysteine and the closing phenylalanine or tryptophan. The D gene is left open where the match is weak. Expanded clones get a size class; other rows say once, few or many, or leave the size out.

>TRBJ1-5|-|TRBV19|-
CASSIQGLGQPQHF
TGTGCCAGTAGTATACAGGGGTTGGGTCAGCCCCAGCATTTT
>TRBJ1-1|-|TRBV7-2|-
CASRFARLHTEAFF
TGTGCCAGCAGATTCGCCCGACTGCACACTGAAGCTTTCTTT
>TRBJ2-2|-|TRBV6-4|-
CASSESGRTGELFF
TGTGCCAGCAGTGAGAGCGGAAGGACCGGGGAGCTGTTTTTT
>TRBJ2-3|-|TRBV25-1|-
CASSTGVSTDTQYF
TGTGCCAGCAGTACCGGGGTTAGCACAGATACGCAGTATTTT
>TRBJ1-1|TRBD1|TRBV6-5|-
CASRLGQENTEAFF
TGTGCCAGCAGGCTAGGACAGGAGAACACTGAAGCTTTCTTT
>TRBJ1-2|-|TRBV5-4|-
CASSPHTTANYGYTF
TGTGCCAGCAGCCCCCATACAACCGCCAACTATGGCTACACCTTC
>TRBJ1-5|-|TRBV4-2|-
CASSQDLSEGMEPQHF
TGTGCCAGCAGCCAAGATCTATCGGAGGGCATGGAGCCCCAGCATTTT
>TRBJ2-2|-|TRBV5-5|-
CASSLIMGRNTGELFF
TGTGCCAGCAGCTTGATAATGGGGCGAAACACCGGGGAGCTGTTTTTT
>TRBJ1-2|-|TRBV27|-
CASSFRQNNNYGYTF
TGTGCCAGCAGTTTCAGACAGAACAATAACTATGGCTACACCTTC
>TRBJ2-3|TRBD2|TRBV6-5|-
CASSYSNAGGDTQYF
TGTGCCAGCAGTTACTCGAACGCCGGGGGGGATACGCAGTATTTT
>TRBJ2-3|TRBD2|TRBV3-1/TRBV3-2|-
CASSQITSGGLSTDTQYF
TGTGCCAGCAGCCAAATAACTAGCGGGGGCCTTAGCACAGATACGCAGTATTTT
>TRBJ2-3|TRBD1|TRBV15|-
CATSRRDRGGTDTQYF
TGTGCCACCAGCAGACGGGACAGGGGAGGCACAGATACGCAGTATTTT
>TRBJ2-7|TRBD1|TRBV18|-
CASSGTGTNYEQYF
TGTGCCAGCTCAGGGACAGGGACCAACTACGAGCAGTACTTC
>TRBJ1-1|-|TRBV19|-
CASSVMNTEAFF
TGTGCCAGTAGTGTTATGAACACTGAAGCTTTCTTT
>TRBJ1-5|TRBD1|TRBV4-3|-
CASSQDPGQVGQPQHF
TGCGCCAGCAGCCAAGATCCGGGACAGGTGGGACAGCCCCAGCATTTT
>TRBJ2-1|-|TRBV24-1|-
CATSVAGAPQDEQFF
TGTGCCACCAGTGTGGCGGGGGCCCCCCAGGATGAGCAGTTCTTC
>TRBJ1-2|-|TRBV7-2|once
CASSNLGQIYGYTF
TGTGCCAGCAGCAACCTTGGGCAGATCTATGGCTACACCTTC
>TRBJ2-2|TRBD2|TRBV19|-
CASSRGGVTNTGELFF
TGTGCCAGTAGCCGGGGAGGGGTCACGAACACCGGGGAGCTGTTTTTT
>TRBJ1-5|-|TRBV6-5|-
CASNPTAFNQPQHF
TGTGCCAGCAACCCGACAGCTTTCAATCAGCCCCAGCATTTT
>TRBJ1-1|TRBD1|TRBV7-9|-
CASSSNRGDTEAFF
TGTGCCAGCAGCTCGAACAGGGGGGACACTGAAGCTTTCTTT
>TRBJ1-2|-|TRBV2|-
CASSERQRGYTF
TGTGCCAGCAGTGAGCGGCAGCGGGGCTACACCTTC
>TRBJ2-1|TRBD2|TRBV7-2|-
CASSASGSSYNEQFF
TGTGCCAGCAGCGCTAGCGGTAGCTCCTACAATGAGCAGTTCTTC
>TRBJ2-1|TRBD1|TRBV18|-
CASSEGQGGNEQFF
TGTGCCAGCTCAGAGGGACAGGGAGGCAATGAGCAGTTCTTC
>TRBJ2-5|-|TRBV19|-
CASSIGTGIAKTQYF
TGTGCCAGTAGTATAGGTACAGGGATAGCAAAGACCCAGTACTTC
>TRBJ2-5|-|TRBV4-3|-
CASSQDRGETQYF
TGCGCCAGCAGCCAAGACCGGGGAGAGACCCAGTACTTC
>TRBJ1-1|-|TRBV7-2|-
CASSRVGVTEAFF
TGTGCCAGCAGCCGAGTCGGGGTCACTGAAGCTTTCTTT
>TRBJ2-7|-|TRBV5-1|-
CASSLVPSDPSYEQYF
TGCGCCAGCAGCTTGGTACCGTCAGATCCGTCCTACGAGCAGTACTTC
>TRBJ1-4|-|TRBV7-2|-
CASSLDVAGATNEKLFF
TGTGCCAGCAGCTTAGATGTGGCAGGGGCAACTAATGAAAAACTGTTTTTT
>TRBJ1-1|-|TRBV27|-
CASSSPRVGDTEAFF
TGTGCCAGCAGTTCCCCCAGGGTAGGAGACACTGAAGCTTTCTTT
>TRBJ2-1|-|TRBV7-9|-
CALLTRGFNEQFF
TGTGCCTTGCTAACAAGGGGTTTCAATGAGCAGTTCTTC
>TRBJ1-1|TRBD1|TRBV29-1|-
CSVEEGANTEAFF
TGCAGCGTTGAGGAGGGGGCGAACACTGAAGCTTTCTTT
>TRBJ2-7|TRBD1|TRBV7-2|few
CASSPSGDRVVQYF
TGTGCCAGCAGCCCATCCGGGGACAGGGTCGTGCAGTACTTC
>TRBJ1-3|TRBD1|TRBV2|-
CASGGTGEDTIYF
TGTGCCAGCGGGGGGACAGGGGAGGACACCATATATTTT
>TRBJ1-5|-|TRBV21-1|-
CASSLRAGQHF
TGTGCCAGCAGCTTGAGGGCGGGACAGCATTTT
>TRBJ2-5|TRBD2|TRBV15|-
CATSKGTSGSETQYF
TGTGCCACCAGTAAAGGGACTAGCGGGTCTGAGACCCAGTACTTC
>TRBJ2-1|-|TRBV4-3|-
CASSQDRPGEDEQFF
TGCGCCAGCAGCCAAGATCGGCCTGGGGAGGATGAGCAGTTCTTC
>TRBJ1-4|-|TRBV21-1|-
CASSKAGTGLGEKLFF
TGTGCCAGCAGCAAAGCAGGGACAGGGTTGGGTGAAAAACTGTTTTTT
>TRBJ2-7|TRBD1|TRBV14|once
CASSWTGIGQYF
TGTGCCAGCAGCTGGACAGGAATCGGGCAGTACTTC
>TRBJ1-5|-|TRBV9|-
CASSSPVGPQHF
TGTGCCAGCAGCTCGCCGGTTGGGCCCCAGCATTTT
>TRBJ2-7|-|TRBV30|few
CAWNFGGEQYF
TGTGCCTGGAACTTCGGTGGCGAGCAGTACTTC
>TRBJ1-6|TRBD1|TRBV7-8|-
CASSFDRGPLSSYNSPLHF
TGTGCCAGCAGCTTTGACAGGGGGCCCCTGAGCTCCTATAATTCACCCCTCCACTTT
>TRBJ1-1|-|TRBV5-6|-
CASSPRGYTEAFF
TGTGCCAGCAGCCCGCGGGGCTACACTGAAGCTTTCTTT
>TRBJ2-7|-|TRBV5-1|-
CASSFTGTPLEQYF
TGCGCCAGCAGCTTTACAGGGACCCCTCTCGAGCAGTACTTC
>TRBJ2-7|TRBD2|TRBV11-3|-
CASSLDLGLANSYEQYF
TGTGCCAGCAGCTTAGATCTGGGACTAGCGAACTCCTACGAGCAGTACTTC
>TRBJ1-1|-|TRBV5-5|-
CASSRQNTEAFF
TGTGCCAGCAGCCGACAGAACACTGAAGCTTTCTTT
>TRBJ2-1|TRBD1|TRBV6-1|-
CASSDSGQGRGEQFF
TGTGCCAGCAGTGATTCGGGACAGGGGCGAGGTGAGCAGTTCTTC
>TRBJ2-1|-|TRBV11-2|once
CASSLGLAANEQFF
TGTGCCAGCAGCTTAGGGCTAGCAGCCAATGAGCAGTTCTTC
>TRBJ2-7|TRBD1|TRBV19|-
CASSIRPGTAYEQYF
TGTGCCAGTAGTATTCGCCCAGGGACAGCCTACGAGCAGTACTTC
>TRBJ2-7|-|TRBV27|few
CASSTLRISATYEQYF
TGTGCCAGCAGTACTCTTCGTATCTCCGCCACCTACGAGCAGTACTTC